The present T cell receptor (beta chain) was sequenced within a study of cytomegalovirus exposure and HLA in healthy donors. Primers for the PCR totalled 60 Vbeta and 13 Jbeta. Sequencing was performed with immunoSEQ multiplex PCR; in TCRdb, only in-frame clones are kept and a portion is missing. The data show about 93,000 clones, with 82% seen just once and under 4% held by the top ten. General observations from the study: Reported findings show TCR beta sequences accurately forecast HLA-A and HLA-B alleles in most subjects.

V lost 3 bases, J lost 5 bases, and 16 bases lay in between. The length of the CDR3 is 15 residues. Looked up from germline, CDR1 is SGHVS and CDR2 is FNYEAQ. For this clone: What it binds is unknown.

V usage is TRBV7-6 and J usage is TRBJ2-5; D is possibly TRBD2 (6 bases). Material: PBMCs. This sequence was found in a man aged 50-60 years in good health and CMV-seronegative. In DNA, the CDR3 is TGTGCCAGCAGCTTGGGGACTGCCCTATGGGAGACCCAGTACTTC. Translating it yields CASSLGTALWETQYF.